The 31 T cell receptor beta chains below come from one sample, sequenced in a study of vaccination and CD4 T cells after COVID-19. Time point of the sample: late sampling 161 to 241 days after vaccination in a few convalescent patients. Treatment reported: roughly 10-day PBMC culture with coronavirus spike peptide pools or control peptides (ViraFEST assay). These receptors' targets are unknown. The Oncomine TCR Beta short-read assay was what sequenced the DNA obtained from cultured CD4+ T cells. TCRdb independently ran MiXCR on the PCR reads; one entry per CDR3 protein. The top ten hold less than 3% of the sample, which has around 19,000 distinct CDR3 sequences, approximately 38% seen once. This specimen consisted of CD4+ T cells from blood, cultured in vitro, obtained about 7 months after SARS-CoV-2 vaccination. Receptor source: a human donor who had recovered from COVID-19.

This clonotype has a handful of counts. The chain uses TRBV19 and TRBJ2-3; 7 bases agree with TRBD2. V dropped 3 bases and J dropped 3; count of bases not matched to a gene: 12. The CDR3 consists of 17 residues. Germline CDR1 and CDR2: LNHDA and SQIVND (reference sequence). CDR3 sequence reads: CASSMGSGWRSTDTQYF. The CDR3 bases are TGTGCCAGTAGTATGGGTAGCGGGTGGAGGAGTACAGATACGCAGTATTTT.

V usage is TRBV11-2 and J usage is TRBJ1-1; D is unclear. The CDR3 is 13 amino acids. The V gene's germline CDR1 is SGHAT and CDR2 FQNNGV. The V end was cut by 4 bases, the J end by 1 base, with 7 bases between. This chain's CDR3 is CASSSHRNTEAFF. The CDR3 coding sequence is TGTGCCAGCAGCTCTCACAGGAACACTGAAGCTTTCTTT.

The sample holds a few counts of this clonotype. The chain links TRBV19 to TRBJ2-6; 11 bases line up with TRBD1. CDR3 size: 18 residues. J gave up 0 bases and V 9 bases, and 10 bases lay outside the gene matches. The germline V gene encodes CDR1 LNHDA and CDR2 SQIVND (reference sequence). CDR3 bases: TGTGCCAGCCGGGACAGGGGGACCGACAGCTCTGGGGCCAACGTCCTGACTTTC. As protein: CASRDRGTDSSGANVLTF.

This clonotype has just one count. The chain is built from TRBV4-1 and TRBJ1-5; D call uncertain. Between the trimmed V and J ends, which lost 0 bases and 4 bases, there was a span of 10 bases. CDR1 is MGHRA and CDR2 is YSYEKL in the germline V gene. The CDR3 is 15 amino acids. The CDR3 region has the DNA TGCGCCAGCAGCCAAGATCCACAGATTAATCAGCCCCAGCATTTT. Its protein is CASSQDPQINQPQHF.

This clonotype was seen once. The V gene is TRBV12-2, the J gene TRBJ1-5; the table calls TRBD1, which could not be checked here. TRBV12-2 is a pseudogene. This CDR3 has 15 amino acids. The CDR3 nucleotides read TGTGCAAGTCGCTTAGGGGACAGGGGGCTCCAGCCCCAGCATTTT. The encoded protein is CASRLGDRGLQPQHF.

This clonotype occurred a few times. This chain joins TRBV7-9 and TRBJ2-3; D is undetermined. Trimming removed 5 bases at V and 5 bases at J, with 8 bases between. The CDR3 loop spans 12 amino acids. The germline CDR1 and CDR2 sequences are SEHNR and FQNEAQ (reference sequence). DNA of the CDR3: TGTGCCAGCAGCCCCCTTAGAGATACGCAGTATTTT. Encoded protein: CASSPLRDTQYF. Filled out from reference TRBV7-9 and TRBJ2-3, the complete variable domain reads DTGVSQNPRHKITKRGQNVTFRCDPISEHNRLYWYRQTLGQGPEFLTYFQNEAQLEKSRLLSDRFSAERPKGSFSTLEIQRTEQGDSAMYLCASSPLRDTQYFGPGTRLTVL.

This clonotype was seen a handful of times. V is TRBV20-1 and J is TRBJ1-3, with 8 bases aligning to TRBD1. The CDR3 runs 14 residues. Germline V CDR1 and CDR2: DFQATT, SNEGSKA (reference sequence). With V trimmed by 7 bases and J by 3 bases, 8 bases remained unmatched. The CDR3 spells CSVSQGGSGNTIYF. As DNA, the CDR3 is TGCAGTGTTTCACAGGGGGGCAGTGGAAACACCATATATTTT.

This clonotype turned up a few times. The CDR3 sequence is CASSFHGQGQTQYF. Here the CDR3 DNA reads TGTGCCAGCAGTTTTCACGGACAGGGACAGACCCAGTACTTC. The rearrangement joins TRBV27 to TRBJ2-5; the match to TRBD1 covers 8 bases. In germline, CDR1 is MNHEY, CDR2 SMNVEV (reference sequence). The CDR3 length is 14 residues. V was pared by 3 bases and J by 6 bases, with 6 bases of the junction left unmatched.

The chain is built from TRBV7-9 and TRBJ2-5; D unresolved. Looked up from germline, CDR1 is SEHNR and CDR2 is FQNEAQ (reference sequence). Between the trimmed V and J ends, which lost 5 bases and 4 bases, there was a span of 14 bases. The CDR3 loop spans 14 amino acids. CDR3 sequence (DNA): TGTGCCAGCAGCACAAGGGTAGCTCCAGAGACCCAGTACTTC. This gives the protein CASSTRVAPETQYF.

The chain joins TRBV20-1 to TRBJ2-1; tentative D call: TRBD1 (6 bases). Germline V gives CDR1 DFQATT, CDR2 SNEGSKA (reference sequence). The V gene lost 2 bases and the J gene lost 3 bases, with 14 bases spanning the gap. The CDR3 length is 15 residues. CDR3 protein: CSARTAGEHYNEQFF. In DNA, the CDR3 is TGCAGTGCTAGAACAGCAGGGGAACACTACAATGAGCAGTTCTTC.

The chain has TRBV6-2 or TRBV6-3 and TRBJ2-2; no firm D call. The CDR3 totals 14 residues. Trimming took 0 bases from V and 1 from J, leaving 3 bases between them. Germline V gene sequence: CDR1 MNHEY, CDR2 SVGEGT. The CDR3 spells CASSYSWNTGELFF. Here the CDR3 DNA reads TGTGCCAGCAGTTACTCGTGGAACACCGGGGAGCTGTTTTTT.

Only a few counts were recorded for this clonotype. This rearrangement joins TRBV20-1 to TRBJ2-3; 11 bases are a match to TRBD2. Germline CDR1 DFQATT, CDR2 SNEGSKA (reference sequence). The CDR3 runs 16 residues. J gave up 11 bases and V 2 bases, and 15 bases lay outside the gene matches. The chain's CDR3 is CSARSLLAGGPLVQYF. The CDR3 bases are TGCAGTGCTAGATCCCTGCTAGCGGGAGGACCCCTTGTGCAGTATTTT.

The chain combines TRBV20-1 with TRBJ1-1; 10 nucleotides align to TRBD1. Germline trimming cut 6 bases from V and 0 bases from J; bases unmatched to any gene: 7. Germline CDR1 reads DFQATT; CDR2 reads SNEGSKA (reference sequence). The CDR3 spans 15 residues. The DNA for the CDR3 is TGCAGTGCCCCCGGGACAGGGGCTTTGAACACTGAAGCTTTCTTT. It encodes CSAPGTGALNTEAFF.

The gene calls are TRBV6-5 and TRBJ2-2; TRBD2 might be the D (5 bases). There are 15 residues in the CDR3. The germline CDR1 and CDR2 sequences are MNHEY and SVGAGI. Deletions cut 4 bases from V and 0 bases from J, with 9 bases between. The CDR3 sequence: CASSLLDTNTGELFF. Here the CDR3 DNA reads TGTGCCAGCAGTTTACTAGATACGAACACCGGGGAGCTGTTTTTT.

This chain joins TRBV28 and TRBJ2-7, with 13 bases lining up with TRBD2. The ends lost 8 bases at V and 0 bases at J; junction bases unmatched: 7. Germline CDR1 is MDHEN and CDR2 is SYDVKM. The CDR3 is 16 amino acids. CDR3 sequence: CASEGTSGTSSYEQYF. The CDR3 DNA sequence: TGTGCCAGCGAAGGGACTAGCGGGACTAGCTCCTACGAGCAGTACTTC.

The chain is built from TRBV20-1 and TRBJ1-5; D ambiguous. V was pared by 1 base and J by 2 bases, with 6 bases between. The germline V gene encodes CDR1 DFQATT and CDR2 SNEGSKA (reference sequence). The length of the CDR3 is 13 residues. CDR3 loop: CSARVGGNQPQHF. CDR3 DNA: TGCAGTGCTAGAGTTGGCGGCAATCAGCCCCAGCATTTT.

This clonotype was seen only a few times. The rearrangement joins TRBV28 to TRBJ2-3; no firm D call. This CDR3 comprises 13 residues. Germline assignment: CDR1 MDHEN and CDR2 SYDVKM. Trimming cost V 6 bases and J 2 bases, with 9 bases left between them. CDR3 in amino acids: CASRPPSTDTQYF. The DNA of the CDR3 is TGTGCCAGCAGACCACCGTCCACAGATACGCAGTATTTT.

The chain is built from TRBV7-9 and TRBJ2-2, with a tentative D call TRBD2 (5 bases). Deletions cut 2 bases from V and 7 bases from J, with 11 bases between. Germline-derived CDR1 and CDR2 are SEHNR and FQNEAQ (reference sequence). The CDR3 extends over 14 amino acids. In nucleotides, the CDR3 is TGTGCCAGCAGCTTAACTGCGGGTGGCGGGGAGCTGTTTTTT. Protein sequence: CASSLTAGGGELFF.

The rearrangement uses TRBV19 and TRBJ1-2; 11 positions agree with TRBD1. CDR1 is LNHDA and CDR2 is SQIVND in the germline V gene (reference sequence). The CDR3 loop spans 13 amino acids. Germline trimming cut 9 bases from V and 5 bases from J; bases unmatched to any gene: 5. DNA for the CDR3: TGTGCCAGCAAAGGACAGGGGGCGTATGGCTACACCTTC. This encodes CASKGQGAYGYTF.

The V gene is TRBV7-7, the J gene TRBJ2-5; D uncertain. The V end was cut by 4 bases, the J end by 1 base, with 10 bases between. In germline, CDR1 is SSHAT, CDR2 FNYEAQ (reference sequence). This CDR3 contains 14 residues. As DNA, the CDR3 is TGTGCCAGCAGCTCCACGGGCTCCCAAGAGACCCAGTACTTC. Translating gives CASSSTGSQETQYF.

This clonotype occurred a few times. J is TRBJ2-3 and V is TRBV19, with TRBD2 identical over 12 bases. V shed 4 bases and J 6 bases; nucleotides not matched to a gene: 8. Germline values: CDR1 LNHDA, CDR2 SQIVND (reference sequence). CDR3 length equals 16 residues. The CDR3 DNA reads as TGTGCCAGTAGTACAGGGCAACTAGCGGGAGGCGATACGCAGTATTTT. Its protein is CASSTGQLAGGDTQYF. Full variable domain (missing parts from reference TRBV19 and TRBJ2-3): DGGITQSPKYLFRKEGQNVTLSCEQNLNHDAMYWYRQDPGQGLRLIYYSQIVNDFQKGDIAEGYSVSREKKESFPLTVTSAQKNPTAFYLCASSTGQLAGGDTQYFGPGTRLTVL.

The chain couples TRBV2 to TRBJ1-2; 10 bases agree with TRBD1. Per germline, CDR1 SNHLY and CDR2 FYNNEI. V was pared by 6 bases and J by 7 bases, with 5 bases of the junction left unmatched. The CDR3 covers 13 residues. CDR3 DNA sequence: TGTGCCAGCAGAGAGACAGGGGGCATTGGCTACACCTTC. Translating it yields CASRETGGIGYTF. Filled out from reference TRBV2 and TRBJ1-2, the complete variable domain reads EPEVTQTPSHQVTQMGQEVILRCVPISNHLYFYWYRQILGQKVEFLVSFYNNEISEKSEIFDDQFSVERPDGSNFTLKIRSTKLEDSAMYFCASRETGGIGYTFGSGTRLTVV.

This clonotype has more than one count but fewer than ten. The chain couples TRBV20-1 to TRBJ2-1, with a weak D call TRBD1 (5 bases). The V gene's germline CDR1 is DFQATT and CDR2 SNEGSKA (reference sequence). The length of the CDR3 is 13 residues. CDR3 nucleotides: TGCAGCGCTTTGGGTGGGGCTCGCAATGAGCAGTTCTTC. Protein sequence: CSALGGARNEQFF.

The chain recombines TRBV2 with TRBJ1-5; TRBD1 is a possible D gene (5 bases). The ends were cut back, 6 bases at V and 6 bases at J, with 15 bases in the middle. CDR1 SNHLY and CDR2 FYNNEI come from the germline V gene. This CDR3 region has 14 residues. The DNA for the CDR3 is TGTGCCAGCAGGGCTACAGGTAATCGTCAGCCCCAGCATTTT. Protein: CASRATGNRQPQHF.

The V gene is TRBV6-1, the J gene TRBJ2-2; D not resolved. The germline CDR1 and CDR2 sequences are MNHNS and SASEGT. Trimming removed 1 base at V and 3 bases at J, with 12 bases between. The CDR3 spans 16 residues. The DNA of the CDR3 is TGTGCCAGCAGTGAAGTCGTGACCCTGGACACCGGGGAGCTGTTTTTT. Translating it yields CASSEVVTLDTGELFF.

This clonotype showed up just a few times. The chain couples TRBV20-1 to TRBJ2-1; TRBD1 aligns across 10 bases. The CDR3 has 13 amino acids. Germline-derived CDR1 and CDR2 are DFQATT and SNEGSKA (reference sequence). V was clipped by 6 bases and J by 13 bases; unmatched bases: 12. The CDR3 reads CSAPEFGQGVQFF. In DNA form, the CDR3 reads TGCAGTGCCCCCGAGTTTGGACAGGGGGTACAGTTCTTC.

The chain has TRBV28 and TRBJ1-1; a possible D gene is TRBD1 (5 bases). V lost 3 bases, J lost 3 bases, and 17 bases lay in between. The length of the CDR3 is 16 residues. Germline loops: CDR1 MDHEN, CDR2 SYDVKM. CDR3 nucleotides: TGTGCCAGCAGTTTCGTCGGGGGAGATGGTGACACTGAAGCTTTCTTT. It encodes CASSFVGGDGDTEAFF.

This clonotype came up a few times. The chain has TRBV10-3 and TRBJ1-2, with TRBD1 matching 7 bases. V trimming: 11 bases; J trimming: 2 bases; junction bases outside the gene matches: 11. There are 14 residues in the CDR3. Germline loops: CDR1 ENHRY, CDR2 SYGVKD. The CDR3 DNA reads as TGTGCCGCCACGGACAGGATAACGAACTATGGCTACACCTTC. Its protein is CAATDRITNYGYTF.

V and J are TRBV20-1 and TRBJ2-7, with 7 bases identical to TRBD2. The V gene end was trimmed by 1 base and the J gene end by 0 bases; junction bases not matched to a gene: 15. CDR3 length: 18 residues. Looked up from germline, CDR1 is DFQATT and CDR2 is SNEGSKA (reference sequence). CDR3: CSARGPMLAAYYSYEQYF. Here the CDR3 DNA reads TGCAGTGCTAGAGGCCCTATGCTAGCGGCCTACTACTCCTACGAGCAGTACTTC.

The chain joins TRBV27 to TRBJ2-2; 7 positions agree with TRBD1. The J segment lost 6 bases and the V segment lost 2 bases, leaving 18 bases of the junction unmatched. The CDR3 length is 19 residues. Germline V gene lookup returns CDR1 MNHEY and CDR2 SMNVEV (reference sequence). CDR3: CASSLRPQGSTGVSGELFF. CDR3 nucleotides: TGTGCCAGCAGTTTACGCCCACAGGGGAGTACAGGGGTGTCCGGGGAGCTGTTTTTT.

A few counts support this clonotype. The chain links TRBV2 to TRBJ2-2; 7 bases agree with TRBD2. The CDR3 is 12 residues long. Germline CDR1 SNHLY, CDR2 FYNNEI. Trimming at V came to 8 bases and at J to 7 bases, leaving 4 bases not matched to a gene. The CDR3 reads CASFASGGELFF. CDR3 coding DNA: TGTGCCAGCTTCGCTAGCGGCGGGGAGCTGTTTTTT.